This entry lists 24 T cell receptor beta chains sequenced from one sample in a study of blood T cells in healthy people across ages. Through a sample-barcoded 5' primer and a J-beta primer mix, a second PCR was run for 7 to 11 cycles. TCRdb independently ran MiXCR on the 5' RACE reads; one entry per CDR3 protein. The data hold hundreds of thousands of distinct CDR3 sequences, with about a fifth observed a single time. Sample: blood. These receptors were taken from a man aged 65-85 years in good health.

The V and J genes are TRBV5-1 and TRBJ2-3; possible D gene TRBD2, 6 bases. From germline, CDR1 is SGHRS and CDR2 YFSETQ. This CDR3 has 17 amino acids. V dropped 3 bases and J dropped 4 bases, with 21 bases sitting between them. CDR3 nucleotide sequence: TGCGCCAGCAGCTGGGCCGGGGTAGCGGACTCCTCAGATACGCAGTATTTT. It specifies CASSWAGVADSSDTQYF.

In DNA, the CDR3 is TGCAGCGTTGGACGGCCGAGCACTGAAGCTTTCTTT. This translates into CSVGRPSTEAFF. The chain recombines TRBV29-1 with TRBJ1-1; D unclear. Trimming shortened V by 4 bases and J by 4 bases, and 10 bases separated the two germline ends. CDR3 length: 12 amino acids. Germline V lookup: CDR1 SQVTM, CDR2 ANQGSEA.

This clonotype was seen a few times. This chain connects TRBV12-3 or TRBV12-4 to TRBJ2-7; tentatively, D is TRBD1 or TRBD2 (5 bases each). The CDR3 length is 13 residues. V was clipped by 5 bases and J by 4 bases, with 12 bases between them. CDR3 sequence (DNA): TGTGCCAGCAGTGAGACGGGGCTATACGAGCAGTACTTC. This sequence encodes CASSETGLYEQYF.

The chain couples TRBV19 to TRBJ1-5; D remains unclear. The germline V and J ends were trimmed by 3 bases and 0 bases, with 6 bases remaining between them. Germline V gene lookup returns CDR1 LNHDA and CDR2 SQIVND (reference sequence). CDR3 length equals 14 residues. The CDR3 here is CASSIGVSNQPQHF. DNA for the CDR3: TGTGCCAGTAGTATCGGCGTTAGCAATCAGCCCCAGCATTTT. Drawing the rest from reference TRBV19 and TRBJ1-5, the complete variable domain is DGGITQSPKYLFRKEGQNVTLSCEQNLNHDAMYWYRQDPGQGLRLIYYSQIVNDFQKGDIAEGYSVSREKKESFPLTVTSAQKNPTAFYLCASSIGVSNQPQHFGDGTRLSIL.

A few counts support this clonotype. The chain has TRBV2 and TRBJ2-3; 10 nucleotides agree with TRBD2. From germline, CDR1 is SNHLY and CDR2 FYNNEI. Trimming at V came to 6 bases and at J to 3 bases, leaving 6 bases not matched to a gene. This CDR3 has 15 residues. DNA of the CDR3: TGTGCCAGCAGACTGACTAGCGGGCGGACAGATACGCAGTATTTT. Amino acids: CASRLTSGRTDTQYF.

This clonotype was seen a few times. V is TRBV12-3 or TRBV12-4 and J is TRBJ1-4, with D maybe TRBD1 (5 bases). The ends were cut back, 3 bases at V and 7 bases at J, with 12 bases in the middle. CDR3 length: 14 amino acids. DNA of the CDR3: TGTGCCAGCAGTTTGAATAGGGGTAGTGAAAAACTGTTTTTT. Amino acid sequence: CASSLNRGSEKLFF.

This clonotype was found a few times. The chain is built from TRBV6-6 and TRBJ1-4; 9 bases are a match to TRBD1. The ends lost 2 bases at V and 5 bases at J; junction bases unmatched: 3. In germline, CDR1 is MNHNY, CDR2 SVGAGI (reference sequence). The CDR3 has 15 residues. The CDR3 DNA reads TGTGCCAGCAGTTACACAGGGGGCACCAATGAAAAACTGTTTTTT. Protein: CASSYTGGTNEKLFF.

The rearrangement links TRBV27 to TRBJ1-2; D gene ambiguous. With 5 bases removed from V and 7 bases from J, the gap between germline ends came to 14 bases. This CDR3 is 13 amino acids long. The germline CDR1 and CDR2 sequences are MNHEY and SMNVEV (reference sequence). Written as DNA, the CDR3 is TGTGCCAGCAGTGACGGACTTTGGGCTGGCTACACCTTC. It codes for CASSDGLWAGYTF.

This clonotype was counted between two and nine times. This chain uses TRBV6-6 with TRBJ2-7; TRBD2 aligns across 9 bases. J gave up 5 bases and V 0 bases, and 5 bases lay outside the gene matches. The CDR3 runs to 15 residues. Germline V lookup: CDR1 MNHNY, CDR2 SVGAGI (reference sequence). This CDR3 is CASSYSRGGSDEQYF. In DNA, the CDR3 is TGTGCCAGCAGTTACTCGCGGGGGGGCTCTGACGAGCAGTACTTC.

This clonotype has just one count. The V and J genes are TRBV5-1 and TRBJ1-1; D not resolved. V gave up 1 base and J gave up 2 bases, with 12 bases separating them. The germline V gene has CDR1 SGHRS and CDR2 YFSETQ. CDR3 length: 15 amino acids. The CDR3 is CASSLILGGNTEAFF. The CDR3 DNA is TGCGCCAGCAGCTTGATCTTGGGAGGAAACACTGAAGCTTTCTTT.

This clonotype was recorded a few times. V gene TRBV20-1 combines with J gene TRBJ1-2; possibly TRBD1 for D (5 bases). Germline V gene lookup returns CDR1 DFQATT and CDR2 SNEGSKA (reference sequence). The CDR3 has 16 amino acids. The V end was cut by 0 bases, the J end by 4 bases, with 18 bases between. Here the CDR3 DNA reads TGCAGTGCTAGAGATGGGGGTTTAGGCAGCGCCTATGGCTACACCTTC. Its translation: CSARDGGLGSAYGYTF.

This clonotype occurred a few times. DNA for the CDR3: TGTGCCTCCGGTGGCGGAGATACGCAGTATTTT. Protein sequence: CASGGGDTQYF. The chain combines TRBV9 with TRBJ2-3, with D hard to call. The CDR3 sequence is 11 residues long. Germline-derived CDR1 and CDR2 are SGDLS and YYNGEE. V lost 10 bases and J lost 5, with 11 bases in between.

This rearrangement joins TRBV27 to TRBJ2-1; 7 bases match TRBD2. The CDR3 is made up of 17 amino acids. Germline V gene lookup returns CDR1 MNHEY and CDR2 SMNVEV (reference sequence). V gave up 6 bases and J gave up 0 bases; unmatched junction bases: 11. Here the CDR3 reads CASRGGRAQSSYNEQFF. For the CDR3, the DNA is TGTGCCAGCAGGGGTGGGAGGGCACAATCCTCCTACAATGAGCAGTTCTTC.

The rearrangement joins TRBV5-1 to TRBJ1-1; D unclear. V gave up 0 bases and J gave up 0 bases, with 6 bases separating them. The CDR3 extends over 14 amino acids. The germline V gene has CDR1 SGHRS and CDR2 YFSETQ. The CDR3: CASSLVSLNTEAFF. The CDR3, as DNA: TGCGCCAGCAGCTTGGTGTCTTTGAACACTGAAGCTTTCTTT.

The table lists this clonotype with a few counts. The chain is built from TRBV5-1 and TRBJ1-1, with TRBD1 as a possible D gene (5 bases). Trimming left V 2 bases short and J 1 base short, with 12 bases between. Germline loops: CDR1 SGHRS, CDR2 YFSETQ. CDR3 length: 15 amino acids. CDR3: CASSFARDQNTEAFF. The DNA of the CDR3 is TGCGCCAGCAGCTTCGCCAGGGACCAGAACACTGAAGCTTTCTTT.

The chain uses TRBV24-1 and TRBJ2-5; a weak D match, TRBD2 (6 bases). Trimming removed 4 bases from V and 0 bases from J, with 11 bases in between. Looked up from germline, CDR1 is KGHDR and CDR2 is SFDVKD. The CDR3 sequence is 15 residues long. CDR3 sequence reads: CATSEASEYQETQYF. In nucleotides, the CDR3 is TGTGCCACCAGTGAGGCTAGCGAGTACCAAGAGACCCAGTACTTC.

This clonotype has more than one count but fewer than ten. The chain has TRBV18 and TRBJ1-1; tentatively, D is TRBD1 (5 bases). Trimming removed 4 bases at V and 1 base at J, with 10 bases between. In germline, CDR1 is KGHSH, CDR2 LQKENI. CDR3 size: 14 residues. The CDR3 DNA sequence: TGTGCCAGCTCACTACGACAGACGAACACTGAAGCTTTCTTT. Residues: CASSLRQTNTEAFF.

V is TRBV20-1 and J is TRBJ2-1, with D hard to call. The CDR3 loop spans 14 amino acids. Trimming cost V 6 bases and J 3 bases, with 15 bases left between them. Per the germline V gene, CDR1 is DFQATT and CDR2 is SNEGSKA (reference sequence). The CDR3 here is CSARQVPIYNEQFF. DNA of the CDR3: TGCAGTGCCAGGCAGGTCCCGATCTACAATGAGCAGTTCTTC.

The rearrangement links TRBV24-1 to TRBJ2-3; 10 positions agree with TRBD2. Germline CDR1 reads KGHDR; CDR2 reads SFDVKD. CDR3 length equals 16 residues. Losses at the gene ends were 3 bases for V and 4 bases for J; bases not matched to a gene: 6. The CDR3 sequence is CATSDPASGSPDTQYF. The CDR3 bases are TGTGCCACCAGTGATCCCGCTAGCGGGAGCCCAGATACGCAGTATTTT.

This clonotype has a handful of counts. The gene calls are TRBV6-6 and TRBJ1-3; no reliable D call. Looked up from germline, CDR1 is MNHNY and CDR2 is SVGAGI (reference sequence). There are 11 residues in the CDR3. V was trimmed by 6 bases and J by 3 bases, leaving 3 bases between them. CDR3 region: CASRIGNTIYF. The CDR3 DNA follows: TGTGCCAGCAGAATTGGAAACACCATATATTTT.

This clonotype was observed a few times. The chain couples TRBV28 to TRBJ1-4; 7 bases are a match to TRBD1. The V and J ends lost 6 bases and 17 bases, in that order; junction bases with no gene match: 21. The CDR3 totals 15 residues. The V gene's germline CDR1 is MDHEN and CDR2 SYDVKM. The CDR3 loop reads CASSRTGQISPKLFF. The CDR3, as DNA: TGTGCCAGCAGCCGTACGGGACAGATTTCCCCAAAGCTATTTTTT.

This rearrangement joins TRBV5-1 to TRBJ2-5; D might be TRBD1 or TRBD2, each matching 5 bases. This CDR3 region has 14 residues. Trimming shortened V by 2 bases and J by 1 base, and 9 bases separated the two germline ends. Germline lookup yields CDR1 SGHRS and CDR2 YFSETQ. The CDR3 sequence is CASSFGDVQETQYF. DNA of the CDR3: TGCGCCAGCAGCTTTGGGGACGTCCAAGAGACCCAGTACTTC.

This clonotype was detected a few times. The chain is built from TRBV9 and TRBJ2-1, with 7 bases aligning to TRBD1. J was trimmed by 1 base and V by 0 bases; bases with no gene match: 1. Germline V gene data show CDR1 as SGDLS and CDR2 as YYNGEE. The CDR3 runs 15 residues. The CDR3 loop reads CASSVGGQSYNEQFF. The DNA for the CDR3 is TGTGCCAGCAGCGTAGGGGGACAGTCCTACAATGAGCAGTTCTTC.

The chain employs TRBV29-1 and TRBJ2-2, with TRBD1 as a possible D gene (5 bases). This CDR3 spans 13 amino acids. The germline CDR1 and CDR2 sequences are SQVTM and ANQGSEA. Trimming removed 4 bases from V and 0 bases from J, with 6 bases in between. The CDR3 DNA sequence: TGCAGCGTTGGACAGTCGAACACCGGGGAGCTGTTTTTT. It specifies CSVGQSNTGELFF.